A selection of T cell receptor beta chains follows, all from one sample in a study of cytomegalovirus exposure and HLA in healthy donors. Assay: immunoSEQ multiplex PCR; the TCRdb copy retains only in-frame clones and omits some. The profile shows 70,000 or so clones, more than 75% of them singletons. Sequenced sample: PBMCs. These TCRs come from a man aged 18 to 35 in good health and CMV-seropositive. Each CDR3 is given with its conserved first and last residue. A D gene is named only where the DNA matches it firmly. Rows give clone size only sometimes, using once, few, many, or a class for an expanded clone.

cdr3_nt: TGTGCCTGGGGAGAGGGGGCTACGCAGTATTTT
cdr3_aa: CAWGEGATQYF
clone_size: -
j_call: TRBJ2-3
d_call: TRBD1
v_call: TRBV30

cdr3_nt: TGTGCCAGCAGCCCAAGGACAGGGATAAGCTCTGGGGCCAACGTCCTGACTTTC
cdr3_aa: CASSPRTGISSGANVLTF
clone_size: -
j_call: TRBJ2-6
d_call: TRBD1
v_call: TRBV7-9

cdr3_nt: TGTGCCTGGGACAGGGCGAACACTGAAGCTTTCTTT
cdr3_aa: CAWDRANTEAFF
clone_size: few
j_call: TRBJ1-1
d_call: TRBD1
v_call: TRBV30

cdr3_nt: TGTGCCAGCAGCTTAGTCGCAGGTACCTACGAGCAGTACTTC
cdr3_aa: CASSLVAGTYEQYF
clone_size: -
j_call: TRBJ2-7
d_call: -
v_call: TRBV11-2

cdr3_nt: TGTGCCAGCAGCTTAATGAGCGGCACCTACGAGCAGTACTTC
cdr3_aa: CASSLMSGTYEQYF
clone_size: -
j_call: TRBJ2-7
d_call: -
v_call: TRBV7-9

cdr3_nt: TGCGCCAGCGCCACTGCCGGGACACCGTACGAGCAGTACTTC
cdr3_aa: CASATAGTPYEQYF
clone_size: -
j_call: TRBJ2-7
d_call: -
v_call: TRBV10-1

cdr3_nt: TGTGCCGGGACAGGGGGCAATTTTGAGACCCAGTACTTC
cdr3_aa: CAGTGGNFETQYF
clone_size: -
j_call: TRBJ2-5
d_call: TRBD1
v_call: TRBV30

cdr3_nt: TGTGCCAGCAGTTACTCGGGACAGGATTATTCACCCCTCCACTTT
cdr3_aa: CASSYSGQDYSPLHF
clone_size: -
j_call: TRBJ1-6
d_call: TRBD1
v_call: TRBV9

cdr3_nt: TGTGCTAGCAGCTCGGGACTTTCAGTTACAGATACGCAGTATTTT
cdr3_aa: CASSSGLSVTDTQYF
clone_size: -
j_call: TRBJ2-3
d_call: -
v_call: TRBV7-7

cdr3_nt: TGCAGCGTTTACGCTGCGGGGGGCTACACCTTC
cdr3_aa: CSVYAAGGYTF
clone_size: once
j_call: TRBJ1-2
d_call: -
v_call: TRBV29-1

cdr3_nt: TGCGCCAGCAGCCCGACACAGAGCTTGAATTCACCCCTCCACTTT
cdr3_aa: CASSPTQSLNSPLHF
clone_size: -
j_call: TRBJ1-6
d_call: -
v_call: TRBV5-1

cdr3_nt: TGTGCCAGCAGTGCGGGATGGGTAGCGGGGAACACCGGGGAGCTGTTTTTT
cdr3_aa: CASSAGWVAGNTGELFF
clone_size: -
j_call: TRBJ2-2
d_call: TRBD2
v_call: TRBV6-4

cdr3_nt: TGCGCCAGCAGCTTGCAGGGGACAGGGAACACTGAAGCTTTCTTT
cdr3_aa: CASSLQGTGNTEAFF
clone_size: -
j_call: TRBJ1-1
d_call: TRBD1
v_call: TRBV5-1

cdr3_nt: TGTGCTTCCTCTTCAGGGGGAGCTAACTATGGCTACACCTTC
cdr3_aa: CASSSGGANYGYTF
clone_size: -
j_call: TRBJ1-2
d_call: TRBD1
v_call: TRBV30

cdr3_nt: TGTGCCAGCAGCTTAGGGGAGAACACTGAAGCTTTCTTT
cdr3_aa: CASSLGENTEAFF
clone_size: -
j_call: TRBJ1-1
d_call: -
v_call: TRBV5-4

cdr3_nt: TGTGCCAGCAGTATCGGACAGGGGGCGGGTCAGCCCCAGCATTTT
cdr3_aa: CASSIGQGAGQPQHF
clone_size: once
j_call: TRBJ1-5
d_call: TRBD1
v_call: TRBV7-6

cdr3_nt: TGTGCCAGCAGCTTAGCTCCAGGGAAGAACACCGGGGAGCTGTTTTTT
cdr3_aa: CASSLAPGKNTGELFF
clone_size: -
j_call: TRBJ2-2
d_call: -
v_call: TRBV7-8